This T cell receptor beta chain was sequenced for a study of blood T cell repertoires in COVID-19. At the level of the study: The United States, Italy and Spain provided the acute and convalescent COVID-19 samples. The analysed material was cDNA or gDNA that came from T cells, B-cell-depleted T cells, or PBMCs.

Exposed study participants had met a COVID-19 case within 2 weeks before entry. Some clones are missing from TCRdb's copy, which holds only in-frame ones; the method was immunoSEQ multiplex PCR. The profile shows about 430,000 clones, around nine tenths of them singletons. CDR1 is SGHDT and CDR2 is YYEEEE in the germline V gene. Trimming cost V 3 bases and J 0 bases, with 16 bases left between them. The CDR3 spans 17 residues. Source material: PBMCs or T cells enriched from blood (not recorded which). The clonotype was recovered from a woman under 30 who had been exposed to COVID-19. The chain carries TRBV5-6 and TRBJ1-5, with D tentatively TRBD1 (5 bases). CDR3 protein: CASSWGGAAYSNQPQHF. The DNA for the CDR3 is TGTGCCAGCAGCTGGGGCGGGGCCGCTTATAGCAATCAGCCCCAGCATTTT. The complete variable domain, with remaining parts taken from reference TRBV5-6 and TRBJ1-5, reads DAGVTQSPTHLIKTRGQQVTLRCSPKSGHDTVSWYQQALGQGPQFIFQYYEEEERQRGNFPDRFSGHQFPNYSSELNVNALLLGDSALYLCASSWGGAAYSNQPQHFGDGTRLSIL.